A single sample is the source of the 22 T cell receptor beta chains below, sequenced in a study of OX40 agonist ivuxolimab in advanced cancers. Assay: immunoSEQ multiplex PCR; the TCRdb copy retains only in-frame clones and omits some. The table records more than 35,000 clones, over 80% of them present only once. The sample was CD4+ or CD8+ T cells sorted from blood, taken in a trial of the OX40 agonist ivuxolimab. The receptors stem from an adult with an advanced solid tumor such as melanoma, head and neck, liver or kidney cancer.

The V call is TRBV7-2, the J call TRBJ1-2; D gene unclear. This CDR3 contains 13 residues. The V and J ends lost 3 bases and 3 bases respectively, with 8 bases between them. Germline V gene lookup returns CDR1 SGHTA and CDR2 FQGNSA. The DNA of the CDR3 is TGTGCCAGCAGCTTGGGCAGCCACTATGGCTACACCTTC. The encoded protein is CASSLGSHYGYTF.

The CDR3, as DNA: TGTGCCAGCAGTGCCCAGGGGCAAAGGGCCAACGTCCTGACTTTC. Its protein is CASSAQGQRANVLTF. The chain employs TRBV2 and TRBJ2-6, with D maybe TRBD1 (6 bases). The V and J ends lost 4 bases and 5 bases respectively, with 12 bases between them. This CDR3 spans 15 amino acids. Germline V lookup: CDR1 SNHLY, CDR2 FYNNEI.

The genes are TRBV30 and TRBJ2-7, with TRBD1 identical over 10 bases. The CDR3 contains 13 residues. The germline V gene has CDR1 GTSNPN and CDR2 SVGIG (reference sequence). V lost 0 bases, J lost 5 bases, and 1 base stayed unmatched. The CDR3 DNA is TGTGCCTGGAGTGTAGGGACAGGGGACGAGCAGTACTTC. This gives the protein CAWSVGTGDEQYF.

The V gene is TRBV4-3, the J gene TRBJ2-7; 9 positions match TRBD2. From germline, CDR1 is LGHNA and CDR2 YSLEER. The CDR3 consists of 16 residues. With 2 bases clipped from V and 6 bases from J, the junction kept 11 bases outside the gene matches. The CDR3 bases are TGCGCCAGCAGCCAACTCCCCTCGGTAGCGGGAGTCGAGCAGTACTTC. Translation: CASSQLPSVAGVEQYF.

The CDR3 loop is CASSLAPVRNYEQYF. Here the CDR3 DNA reads TGTGCCAGCAGCTTAGCGCCGGTCAGGAACTACGAGCAGTACTTC. The V and J genes are TRBV7-6 and TRBJ2-7; D is ambiguous. CDR3 size: 15 residues. The germline V gene has CDR1 SGHVS and CDR2 FNYEAQ. Trimming took 0 bases from V and 3 from J, leaving 12 bases between them.

The CDR3 reads CASSIWLAVQETQYF. CDR3 coding DNA: TGTGCCAGTAGTATTTGGCTAGCGGTCCAAGAGACCCAGTACTTC. The genes are TRBV19 and TRBJ2-5, with 7 positions matching TRBD2. The CDR3 totals 15 residues. Per the germline V gene, CDR1 is LNHDA and CDR2 is SQIVND (reference sequence). The V and J ends lost 3 bases and 1 base, in that order; junction bases with no gene match: 5.

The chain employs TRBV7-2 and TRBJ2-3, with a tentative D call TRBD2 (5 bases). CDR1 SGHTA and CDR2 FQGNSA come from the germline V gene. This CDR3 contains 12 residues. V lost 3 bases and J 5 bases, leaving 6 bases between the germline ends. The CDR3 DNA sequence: TGTGCCAGCAGCTTTGCGGGAGATACGCAGTATTTT. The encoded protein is CASSFAGDTQYF.

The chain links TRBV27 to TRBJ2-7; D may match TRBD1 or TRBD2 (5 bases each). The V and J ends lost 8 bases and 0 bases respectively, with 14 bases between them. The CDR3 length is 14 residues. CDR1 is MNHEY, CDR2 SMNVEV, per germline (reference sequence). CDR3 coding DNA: TGTGCCAGCGGGGGTGGTCCCAGCTCCTACGAGCAGTACTTC. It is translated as CASGGGPSSYEQYF.

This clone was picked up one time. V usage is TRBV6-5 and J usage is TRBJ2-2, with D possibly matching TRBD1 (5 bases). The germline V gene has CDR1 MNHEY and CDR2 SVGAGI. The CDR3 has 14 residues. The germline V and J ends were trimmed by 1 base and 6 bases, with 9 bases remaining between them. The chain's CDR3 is CASSYWQGSGELFF. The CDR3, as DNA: TGTGCCAGCAGTTACTGGCAGGGCTCCGGGGAGCTGTTTTTT.

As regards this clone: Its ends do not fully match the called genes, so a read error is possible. For the CDR3, the DNA is TGCGCCAGCAGATTGGGACTAGCGGACATGAAGACCCAGTACTTC. It yields the protein CASRLGLADMKTQYF. The chain recombines TRBV5-1 with TRBJ2-5; TRBD2 agrees at 11 bases. Germline assignment: CDR1 SGHRS and CDR2 YFSETQ. The CDR3 covers 15 residues. The whole variable domain, remainder taken from reference TRBV5-1 and TRBJ2-5, is KAGVTQTPRYLIKTRGQQVTLSCSPISGHRSVSWYQQTPGQGLQFLFEYFSETQRNKGNFPGRFSGRQFSNSRSEMNVSTLELGDSALYLCASRLGLADMKTQYFGPGTRLLVL.

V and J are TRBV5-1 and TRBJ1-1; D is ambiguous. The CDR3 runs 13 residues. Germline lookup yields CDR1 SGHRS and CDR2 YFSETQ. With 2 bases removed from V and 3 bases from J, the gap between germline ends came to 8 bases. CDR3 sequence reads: CASSFGSDTEAFF. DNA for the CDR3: TGCGCCAGCAGCTTCGGGAGCGACACTGAAGCTTTCTTT.

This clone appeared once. Here the CDR3 reads CASSLYGVQPQHF. CDR3 nucleotides: TGTGCCAGCAGTTTATATGGGGTTCAGCCCCAGCATTTT. The V gene is TRBV27, the J gene TRBJ1-5; D ambiguous. V dropped 1 base and J dropped 6 bases, with 7 bases sitting between them. The CDR3 spans 13 residues. Looked up from germline, CDR1 is MNHEY and CDR2 is SMNVEV (reference sequence).

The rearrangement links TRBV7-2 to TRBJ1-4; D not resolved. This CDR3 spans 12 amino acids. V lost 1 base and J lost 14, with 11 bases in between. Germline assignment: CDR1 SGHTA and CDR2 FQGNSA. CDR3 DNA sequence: TGTGCCAGCAGCTTAGACAGCTTGGGGCTGTTTTTT. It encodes CASSLDSLGLFF.

The CDR3 DNA follows: TGCGCCAGCAGCCCGAGACTAGCTATTACTACCTACGAGCAGTACTTC. Translation: CASSPRLAITTYEQYF. The chain carries TRBV5-1 and TRBJ2-7, with TRBD2 matching 7 bases. V shed 4 bases and J 2 bases; nucleotides not matched to a gene: 12. The CDR3 spans 16 residues. The germline V gene has CDR1 SGHRS and CDR2 YFSETQ.

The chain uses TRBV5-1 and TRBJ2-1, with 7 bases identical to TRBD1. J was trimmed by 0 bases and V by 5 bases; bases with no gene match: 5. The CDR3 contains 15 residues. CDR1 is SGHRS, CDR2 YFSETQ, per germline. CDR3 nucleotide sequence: TGCGCCAGCAGGTCCCAGGGGGACTCCTACAATGAGCAGTTCTTC. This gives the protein CASRSQGDSYNEQFF.

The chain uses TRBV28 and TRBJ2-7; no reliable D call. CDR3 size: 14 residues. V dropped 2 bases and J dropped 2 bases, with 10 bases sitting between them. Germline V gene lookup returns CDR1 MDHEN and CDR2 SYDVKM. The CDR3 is CASSLVGLTYEQYF. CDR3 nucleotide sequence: TGTGCCAGCAGTTTAGTCGGGCTGACCTACGAGCAGTACTTC.

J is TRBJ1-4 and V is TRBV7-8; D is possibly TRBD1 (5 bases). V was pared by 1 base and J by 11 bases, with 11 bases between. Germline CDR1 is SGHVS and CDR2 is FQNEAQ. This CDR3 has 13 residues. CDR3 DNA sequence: TGTGCCAGCAGCTTAGAAGAGGGGCTGAAACTGTTTTTT. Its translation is CASSLEEGLKLFF.

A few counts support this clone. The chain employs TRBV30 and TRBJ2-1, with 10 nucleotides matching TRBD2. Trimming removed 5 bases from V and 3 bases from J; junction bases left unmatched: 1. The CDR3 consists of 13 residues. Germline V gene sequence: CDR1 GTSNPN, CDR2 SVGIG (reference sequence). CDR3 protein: CAWEREGYNEQFF. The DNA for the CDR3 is TGTGCCTGGGAGCGGGAGGGCTACAATGAGCAGTTCTTC.

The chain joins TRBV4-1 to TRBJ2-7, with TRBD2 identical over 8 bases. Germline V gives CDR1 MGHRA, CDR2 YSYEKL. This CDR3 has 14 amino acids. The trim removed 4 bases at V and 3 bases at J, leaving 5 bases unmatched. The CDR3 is CASSPGLDYYEQYF. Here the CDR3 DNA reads TGCGCCAGCAGCCCGGGACTAGATTACTACGAGCAGTACTTC.

The CDR3 reads CASSTIRGPADTQYF. DNA for the CDR3: TGTGCCAGCAGCACTATCAGGGGGCCTGCAGATACGCAGTATTTT. V and J are TRBV7-2 and TRBJ2-3; 8 nucleotides line up with TRBD1. The CDR3 is 15 amino acids. Germline-derived CDR1 and CDR2 are SGHTA and FQGNSA. Trimming removed 5 bases from V and 4 bases from J; junction bases left unmatched: 8. Variable domain in full (rest from reference TRBV7-2 and TRBJ2-3): GAGVSQSPSNKVTEKGKDVELRCDPISGHTALYWYRQSLGQGLEFLIYFQGNSAPDKSGLPSDRFSAERTGGSVSTLTIQRTQQEDSAVYLCASSTIRGPADTQYFGPGTRLTVL.

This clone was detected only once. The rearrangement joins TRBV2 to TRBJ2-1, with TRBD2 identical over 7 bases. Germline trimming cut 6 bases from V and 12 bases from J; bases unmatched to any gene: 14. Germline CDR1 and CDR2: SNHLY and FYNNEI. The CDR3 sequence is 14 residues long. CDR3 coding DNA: TGTGCCAGCAGCCGAAGGTCGCGGGAGATGGTGCAGTTCTTC. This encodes CASSRRSREMVQFF.

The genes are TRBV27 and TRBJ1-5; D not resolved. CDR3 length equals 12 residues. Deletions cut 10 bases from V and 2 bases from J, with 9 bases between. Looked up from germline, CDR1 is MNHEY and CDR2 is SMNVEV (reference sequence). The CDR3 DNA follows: TGTGCCACCCGGGCCGGCAATCAGCCCCAGCATTTT. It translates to CATRAGNQPQHF.